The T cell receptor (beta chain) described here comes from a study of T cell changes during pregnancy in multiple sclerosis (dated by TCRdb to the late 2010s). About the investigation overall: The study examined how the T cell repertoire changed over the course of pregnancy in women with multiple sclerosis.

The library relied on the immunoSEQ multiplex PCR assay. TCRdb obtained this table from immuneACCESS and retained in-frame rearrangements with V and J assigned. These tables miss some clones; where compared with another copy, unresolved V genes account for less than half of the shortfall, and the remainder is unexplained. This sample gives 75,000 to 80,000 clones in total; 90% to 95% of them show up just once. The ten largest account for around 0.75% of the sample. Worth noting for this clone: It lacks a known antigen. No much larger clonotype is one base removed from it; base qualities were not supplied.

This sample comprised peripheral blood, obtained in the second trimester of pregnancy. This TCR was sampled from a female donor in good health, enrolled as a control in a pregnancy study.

The CDR3 in this case is CASSPGQGLGGYTF. The bases read TGTGCCAGCAGTCCCGGACAGGGATTGGGCGGCTACACCTTC. This receptor chain uses TRBV27 and TRBJ1-2; 8 nucleotides in the junction match TRBD1. The germline V gene (reference sequence) supplies CDR1 MNHEY and CDR2 SMNVEV. Ends trimmed: V by 5 bases, J by 8 bases; bases unmatched to a gene: 10. From its cysteine to its phenylalanine, the CDR3 spans 14 amino acids. The only DNA kept is the CDR3, 42 bases in frame from the first base.